These 20 T cell receptor beta chains share one sample of origin, sequenced in a study of T cell responses to AZD1222 COVID-19 vaccine. Only in-frame clones appear in the TCRdb table, and some are missing; sequencing was by immunoSEQ multiplex PCR. The sample carries 84,000 or so clones, 70% to 90% recorded once. The material sequenced was peripheral blood, taken on day 0 of AZD1222 vaccination. Every receptor here comes from an adult in good health.

V gene TRBV30 combines with J gene TRBJ2-4; TRBD2 matches 13 bases. V was clipped by 5 bases and J by 6 bases; unmatched bases: 7. CDR1 GTSNPN and CDR2 SVGIG come from the germline V gene (reference sequence). CDR3 size: 15 residues. Here the CDR3 DNA reads TGTGCCTGGGGCGCCGGGACTAGCGGGATAAACATTCAGTACTTC. Its translation is CAWGAGTSGINIQYF.

The V call is TRBV18, the J call TRBJ1-1; a weak D match, TRBD1 (5 bases). The CDR3 runs to 14 residues. The V end was cut by 3 bases, the J end by 3 bases, with 11 bases between. The germline V gene has CDR1 KGHSH and CDR2 LQKENI. The CDR3 DNA reads as TGTGCCAGCTCACCCCAGGGCAGGTACACTGAAGCTTTCTTT. This gives the protein CASSPQGRYTEAFF.

The chain recombines TRBV19 with TRBJ1-4; TRBD1 might be the D (5 bases). Germline V lookup: CDR1 LNHDA, CDR2 SQIVND (reference sequence). The V and J ends lost 2 bases and 4 bases respectively, with 11 bases between them. The CDR3 covers 15 residues. In DNA form, the CDR3 reads TGTGCCAGTAGTATAATTTCCCAGGGTAATGAAAAACTGTTTTTT. Translated, it gives CASSIISQGNEKLFF.

The genes are TRBV5-1 and TRBJ2-1; no reliable D call. In germline, CDR1 is SGHRS, CDR2 YFSETQ. V lost 1 base and J lost 0, with 8 bases in between. This CDR3 is built from 15 residues. CDR3 sequence (DNA): TGCGCCAGCAGCTTGCAGCCGAGCTCCTACAATGAGCAGTTCTTC. Amino acid sequence: CASSLQPSSYNEQFF.

The chain employs TRBV10-2 and TRBJ1-5; no definite D call. V was clipped by 2 bases and J by 7 bases, with 9 bases between them. The CDR3 is 13 residues long. Germline V gene data show CDR1 as WSHSY and CDR2 as SAAADI. CDR3 residues: CASSEGGYQPQHF. In nucleotides, the CDR3 is TGCGCCAGCAGTGAGGGAGGCTACCAGCCCCAGCATTTT.

The rearrangement joins TRBV10-3 to TRBJ1-2, with 9 bases lining up with TRBD1. V shed 6 bases, J shed 6 bases, and the junction held 2 bases outside the gene matches. Germline V lookup: CDR1 ENHRY, CDR2 SYGVKD. The CDR3 spans 12 residues. CDR3 protein: CAIRQGAHGYTF. As DNA, the CDR3 is TGTGCCATCAGACAGGGGGCGCATGGCTACACCTTC.

The CDR3 protein is CASSYSSTGRSPLHF. In DNA form, the CDR3 reads TGTGCCAGCAGTTACTCGTCGACAGGACGTTCACCCCTCCACTTT. This chain uses TRBV6-5 with TRBJ1-6; possible D gene TRBD1, 6 bases. CDR1 and CDR2 (germline): MNHEY, SVGAGI. V lost 0 bases and J lost 9, with 12 bases in between. The CDR3 contains 15 residues.

V is TRBV4-3 and J is TRBJ2-2; TRBD2 is a possible D gene (6 bases). From germline, CDR1 is LGHNA and CDR2 YSLEER. The ends were cut back, 8 bases at V and 1 base at J, with 11 bases in the middle. This CDR3 is built from 14 residues. CDR3 region: CASSLGGNTGELFF. Here the CDR3 DNA reads TGCGCCAGCTCGTTGGGGGGGAACACCGGGGAGCTGTTTTTT.

The count of this clone is one. The chain joins TRBV18 to TRBJ2-4, with 9 bases identical to TRBD1. The CDR3 loop spans 16 amino acids. J was trimmed by 0 bases and V by 2 bases; bases with no gene match: 2. The germline gives CDR1 KGHSH, CDR2 LQKENI. The CDR3 DNA is TGTGCCAGCTCACCAGGGACAGGGAAAGCCAAAAACATTCAGTACTTC. It codes for CASSPGTGKAKNIQYF.

V gene TRBV5-1 combines with J gene TRBJ2-5, with 9 bases fitting TRBD1. J gave up 2 bases and V 5 bases, and 1 base lay outside the gene matches. This CDR3 has 13 residues. CDR1 is SGHRS and CDR2 is YFSETQ in the germline V gene. CDR3 sequence: CASSGQGQETQYF. DNA for the CDR3: TGCGCCAGCAGTGGACAGGGGCAAGAGACCCAGTACTTC.

This chain joins TRBV5-1 and TRBJ2-7; D unresolved. The germline V and J ends were trimmed by 0 bases and 0 bases, with 7 bases remaining between them. CDR1 and CDR2 (germline): SGHRS, YFSETQ. The CDR3 contains 14 residues. CDR3 sequence (DNA): TGCGCCAGCAGCTTGGCCGAAAGCTCCTACGAGCAGTACTTC. It yields the protein CASSLAESSYEQYF.

The chain recombines TRBV29-1 with TRBJ1-2, with D unresolved. The V gene lost 6 bases and the J gene lost 7 bases, with 18 bases spanning the gap. The CDR3 extends over 13 amino acids. Germline assignment: CDR1 SQVTM and CDR2 ANQGSEA. In nucleotides, the CDR3 is TGCAGCGTCCAAAGCTCATCGGATCCTGGCTACACCTTC. Its protein product is CSVQSSSDPGYTF.

The chain employs TRBV9 and TRBJ2-1; D unresolved. CDR3 length equals 15 residues. In germline, CDR1 is SGDLS, CDR2 YYNGEE. Trimming left V 0 bases short and J 0 bases short, with 7 bases between. CDR3 sequence: CASSVELSSYNEQFF. As DNA, the CDR3 is TGTGCCAGCAGCGTAGAGCTGAGCTCCTACAATGAGCAGTTCTTC.

V usage is TRBV7-8 and J usage is TRBJ1-5; no firm D call. The V gene's germline CDR1 is SGHVS and CDR2 FQNEAQ. The V end lost 0 bases, the J end lost 2 bases, and 5 bases lay between the germline ends. CDR3 length: 14 amino acids. For the CDR3, the DNA is TGTGCCAGCAGCTTAGCTCACGGCAATCAGCCCCAGCATTTT. Amino acids: CASSLAHGNQPQHF.

This clone was counted a single time. The chain recombines TRBV19 with TRBJ2-1; D is possibly TRBD2 (6 bases). V was cut by 3 bases and J by 5 bases, with 11 bases left in between. Germline loops: CDR1 LNHDA, CDR2 SQIVND (reference sequence). There are 14 residues in the CDR3. CDR3 in DNA: TGTGCCAGTAGTATTGCGGGAATCAACAATGAGCAGTTCTTC. Translation gives CASSIAGINNEQFF.

The chain employs TRBV5-4 and TRBJ1-6; a weak D match, TRBD1 (5 bases). CDR1 and CDR2 (germline): SGHNT, YYREEE (reference sequence). The CDR3 length is 13 residues. Between the trimmed V and J ends, which lost 2 bases and 7 bases, there was a span of 7 bases. The CDR3 reads CASSFQGNSPLHF. DNA for the CDR3: TGTGCCAGCAGCTTCCAGGGAAATTCACCCCTCCACTTT.

The chain is built from TRBV9 and TRBJ2-5; D perhaps matches TRBD2 (5 bases). CDR1 SGDLS and CDR2 YYNGEE come from the germline V gene. This CDR3 has 13 amino acids. V was pared by 6 bases and J by 1 base, with 10 bases between. The CDR3 protein is CASTGAGQETQYF. For the CDR3, the DNA is TGTGCCAGCACGGGTGCGGGCCAAGAGACCCAGTACTTC.

The CDR3 DNA is TGCGCCAGCAGCCAAGAACCTCCCGGAGGGCCGTCTAACTATGGCTACACCTTC. This translates into CASSQEPPGGPSNYGYTF. This chain uses TRBV4-3 with TRBJ1-2, with unresolved D. Germline lookup yields CDR1 LGHNA and CDR2 YSLEER. V lost 0 bases to trimming and J lost 0 bases, with 17 bases between them. This CDR3 is built from 18 residues.

The rearrangement joins TRBV5-1 to TRBJ2-1; 9 nucleotides match TRBD2. From germline, CDR1 is SGHRS and CDR2 YFSETQ. V lost 5 bases to trimming and J lost 9 bases; unmatched junction nucleotides: 12. The CDR3 loop spans 15 amino acids. Written as DNA, the CDR3 is TGCGCCAGCAGACCCCCCGGGACTAGCCTTTCTGAGCAGTTCTTC. It encodes CASRPPGTSLSEQFF.

With regard to this clone: The identical CDR3 is also encoded by other nucleotide sequences in the sample. The rearrangement uses TRBV12-3 or TRBV12-4 and TRBJ2-5; D unclear. Trimming took 3 bases from V and 5 from J, leaving 7 bases between them. The CDR3 has 12 amino acids. The CDR3 loop reads CASSLVRETQYF. The CDR3 DNA is TGTGCCAGCAGTTTGGTTAGGGAGACCCAGTACTTC.